Following are 6 T cell receptor beta chains from one sample sequenced in a study of blood T cell repertoires in COVID-19. Profiling relied on immunoSEQ multiplex PCR, and the TCRdb table lists in-frame clones only, not all of them. The sample contains 650,000 to 800,000 clones, around 89% of which appear only once. The sample was peripheral blood. The source is a woman between 18 and 30 years old with acute or convalescent COVID-19.

This clone came up once. The chain links TRBV27 to TRBJ2-7; 7 bases fit TRBD1. Germline V gene sequence: CDR1 MNHEY, CDR2 SMNVEV (reference sequence). J gave up 2 bases and V 4 bases, and 8 bases lay outside the gene matches. The CDR3 runs to 15 residues. The CDR3 is CASSWALTGAYEQYF. CDR3 bases: TGTGCCAGCAGTTGGGCCCTTACAGGGGCCTACGAGCAGTACTTC.

The chain is built from TRBV18 and TRBJ1-1; D may be TRBD1 (6 bases). The germline V gene encodes CDR1 KGHSH and CDR2 LQKENI. V lost 3 bases to trimming and J lost 1 base, with 30 bases between them. The CDR3 extends over 21 amino acids. Here the CDR3 DNA reads TGTGCCAGCTCACCCCCACAAATCGGACAGTGGATGGGGGTCGGGAACACTGAAGCTTTCTTT. This encodes CASSPPQIGQWMGVGNTEAFF.

The V gene is TRBV21-1, the J gene TRBJ1-1; the table calls TRBD1, which could not be checked here. TRBV21-1 is listed as a pseudogene. The CDR3 is 18 amino acids. This chain's CDR3 is CASSPRGADRGEFTEAFF. CDR3 bases: TGTGCCAGCAGCCCCCGAGGGGCGGACAGGGGGGAGTTCACTGAAGCTTTCTTT.

J is TRBJ1-4 and V is TRBV11-2, with D possibly being TRBD1 (5 bases). V was trimmed by 1 base and J by 8 bases, leaving 14 bases between them. CDR1 SGHAT and CDR2 FQNNGV come from the germline V gene. The CDR3 contains 15 residues. The CDR3 loop is CASSLGQTTREKLFF. The CDR3 nucleotides are TGTGCCAGCAGCTTAGGACAGACAACCCGAGAAAAACTGTTTTTT.

This chain links TRBV7-9 with TRBJ1-5, with D possibly TRBD1 on 5 matching bases. Trimming took 0 bases from V and 9 from J, leaving 15 bases between them. This CDR3 contains 15 residues. Germline values: CDR1 SEHNR, CDR2 FQNEAQ (reference sequence). The CDR3 nucleotides are TGTGCCAGCAGCTTAGCGGGGGACGCGGGGTCGCCCCAGCATTTT. Protein: CASSLAGDAGSPQHF.

This chain connects TRBV9 to TRBJ2-2, with D perhaps TRBD2 (6 bases). CDR3 length: 14 residues. Trimming took 4 bases from V and 6 from J, leaving 13 bases between them. Germline V gives CDR1 SGDLS, CDR2 YYNGEE. CDR3 sequence reads: CASSPPWGAGELFF. In nucleotides, the CDR3 is TGTGCCAGCAGCCCTCCGTGGGGGGCCGGGGAGCTGTTTTTT. The whole variable domain, remainder taken from reference TRBV9 and TRBJ2-2, is DSGVTQTPKHLITATGQRVTLRCSPRSGDLSVYWYQQSLDQGLQFLIQYYNGEERAKGNILERFSAQQFPDLHSELNLSSLELGDSALYFCASSPPWGAGELFFGEGSRLTVL.